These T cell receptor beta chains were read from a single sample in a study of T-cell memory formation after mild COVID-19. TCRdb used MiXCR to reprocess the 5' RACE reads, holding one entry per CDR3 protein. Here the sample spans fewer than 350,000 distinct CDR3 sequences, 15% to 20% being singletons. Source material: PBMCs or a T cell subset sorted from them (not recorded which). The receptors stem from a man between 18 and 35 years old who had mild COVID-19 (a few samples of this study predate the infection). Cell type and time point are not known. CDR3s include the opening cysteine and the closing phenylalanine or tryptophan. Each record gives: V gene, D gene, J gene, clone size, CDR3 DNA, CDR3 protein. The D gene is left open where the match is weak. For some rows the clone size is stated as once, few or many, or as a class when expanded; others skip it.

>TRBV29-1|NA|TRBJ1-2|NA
TGCAGCGTTGAAGGGGACTATGGCTACACCTTC
CSVEGDYGYTF
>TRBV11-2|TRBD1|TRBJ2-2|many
TGTGCCAGCAGCAAAACTGGACAGGGGAGCACCGGGGAGCTGTTTTTT
CASSKTGQGSTGELFF
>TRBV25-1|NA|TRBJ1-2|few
TGTGCCAGCAGTGAATGGATTGGAGGATACACCTTC
CASSEWIGGYTF
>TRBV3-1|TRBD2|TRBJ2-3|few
TGTGCCAGCAGCCAAGGGGCGCGGGGGGGCGCAGATACGCAGTATTTT
CASSQGARGGADTQYF
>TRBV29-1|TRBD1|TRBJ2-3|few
TGCAGCGTCGCAGGGACAGCAGGTCGTGGTACGCAGTATTTT
CSVAGTAGRGTQYF
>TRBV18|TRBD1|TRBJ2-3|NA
TGTGCCAGCTCACCCCAGCCAGGGGGAATCGATACGCAGTATTTT
CASSPQPGGIDTQYF
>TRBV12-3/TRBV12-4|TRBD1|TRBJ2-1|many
TGTGCCAGCCGCTCTCTGGACAGGGCACTTGTACCGTTCTTC
CASRSLDRALVPFF
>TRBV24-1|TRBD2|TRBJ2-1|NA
TGTGCCACCAGGGCTAGCGGGGGGCCGAACAATGAGCAGTTCTTC
CATRASGGPNNEQFF
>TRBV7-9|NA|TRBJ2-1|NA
TGTGCCAGCAGCTTACCCAGTTACAATGAGCAGTTCTTC
CASSLPSYNEQFF
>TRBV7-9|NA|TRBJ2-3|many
TGTGCCAGCGCGAAGGAGACAGATACGCAGTATTTT
CASAKETDTQYF
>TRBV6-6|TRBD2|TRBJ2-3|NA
TGTGCCAGCGTCGGGGGGGATACGCAGTATTTT
CASVGGDTQYF
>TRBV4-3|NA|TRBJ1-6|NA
TGCGCCAGCAGCCGACTGAACAGGAGAGATAATTCACCCCTCCACTTT
CASSRLNRRDNSPLHF
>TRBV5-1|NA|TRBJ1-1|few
TGCGCCAGCAGCTTGGCCAGCCAGTCTATGAACACTGAAGCTTTCTTT
CASSLASQSMNTEAFF
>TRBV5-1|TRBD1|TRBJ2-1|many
TGCGCCAGCGGACAGGGATCCTACAATGAGCAGTTCTTC
CASGQGSYNEQFF
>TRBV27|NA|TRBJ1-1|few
TGTGCCAGTGGACGGCTGAACACTGAAGCTTTCTTT
CASGRLNTEAFF
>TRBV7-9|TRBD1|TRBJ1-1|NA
TGTGCCAGCAGCTTTCCGGGACAGGGAGGCGATACTGAAGCTTTCTTT
CASSFPGQGGDTEAFF
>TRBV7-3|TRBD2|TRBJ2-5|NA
TGTGCCAGCAGCTTAAAAGGCGGGGGGGCCAAAGAGACCCAGTACTTC
CASSLKGGGAKETQYF
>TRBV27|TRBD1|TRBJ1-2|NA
TGTGCCAGCAGCCCGAGACAGGGACTGAACTATGGCTACACCTTC
CASSPRQGLNYGYTF
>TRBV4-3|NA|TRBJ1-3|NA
TGCGCCAGCAGCCAAGAGTCTCGCACCATATATTTT
CASSQESRTIYF
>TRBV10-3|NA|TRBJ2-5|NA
TGTGCCATCAGTGAGCGGGGGGCAGAGACCCAGTACTTC
CAISERGAETQYF
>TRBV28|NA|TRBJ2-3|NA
TGTGCCAGCACCGAACCTAGCACAGATACGCAGTATTTT
CASTEPSTDTQYF
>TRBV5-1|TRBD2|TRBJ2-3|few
TGCGCCAGCGTACCGGGACTAGCGACGACAGATACGCAGTATTTT
CASVPGLATTDTQYF
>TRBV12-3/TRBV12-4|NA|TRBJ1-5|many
TGTGCCAGCAGTCCGATCGGGAGCAATCAGCCCCAGCATTTT
CASSPIGSNQPQHF
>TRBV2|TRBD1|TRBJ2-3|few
TGTGCCAGCGGACAGGGGTGGACAGATACGCAGTATTTT
CASGQGWTDTQYF
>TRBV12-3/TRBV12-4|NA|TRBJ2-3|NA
TGTGCCAGCAGTTTTTACAAGAGCACAGATACGCAGTATTTT
CASSFYKSTDTQYF
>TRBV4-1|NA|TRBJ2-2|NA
TGCGCCAGCAGCCAAGTGGTCGGGGAGCTGTTTTTT
CASSQVVGELFF
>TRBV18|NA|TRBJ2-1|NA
TGTGCCAGCTCACCCCTGAGGAGGGGGGTGGAGTCTGAGCAGTTCTTC
CASSPLRRGVESEQFF
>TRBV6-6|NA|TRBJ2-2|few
TGTGCCAGCAGTTACTCGGACACATACACCGGGGAGCTGTTTTTT
CASSYSDTYTGELFF
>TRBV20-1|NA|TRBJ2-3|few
TGCAGTGCTAGAGACCGTGAGGGCCGACCTCACACAGATACGCAGTATTTT
CSARDREGRPHTDTQYF
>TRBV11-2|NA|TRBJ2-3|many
TGTGCCAGCAGCTTAAACGCGCGCACAGATACGCAGTATTTT
CASSLNARTDTQYF
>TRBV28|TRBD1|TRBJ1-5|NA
TGTGCCAGCAGCGACAGGGACGCTAATCAGCCCCAGCATTTT
CASSDRDANQPQHF
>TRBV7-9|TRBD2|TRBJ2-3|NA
TGTGCCAGCAGCCTCGGGACTAGCGGGGGACATGTCACAGATACGCAGTATTTT
CASSLGTSGGHVTDTQYF
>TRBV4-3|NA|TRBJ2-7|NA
TGCGCCAGCAGCCAAGATAGGGATGACTACGAGCAGTACTTC
CASSQDRDDYEQYF
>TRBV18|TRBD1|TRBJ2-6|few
TGTGCCAGCTCACCAAGGGACAGGGTTTCTGGGGCCAACGTCCTGACTTTC
CASSPRDRVSGANVLTF
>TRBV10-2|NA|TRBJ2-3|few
TGCGCCAGCAGCCTCAATCAATGGGGGGGCACAGATACGCAGTATTTT
CASSLNQWGGTDTQYF
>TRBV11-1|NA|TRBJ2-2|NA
TGTGCCAGCAGCTTAGACCGGGAAAGAACCGGGGAGCTGTTTTTT
CASSLDRERTGELFF
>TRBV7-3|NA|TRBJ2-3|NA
TGTGCCAGCAGCTTAAGTACGGGGGCCATTGTCACAGATACGCAGTATTTT
CASSLSTGAIVTDTQYF
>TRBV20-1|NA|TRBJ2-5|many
TGCAGTGCTAGAGAGGGGGTAGGGGCCCAGTACTTC
CSAREGVGAQYF
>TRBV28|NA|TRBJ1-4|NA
TGTGCCAGCAGTTACAGTGAAAAACTGTTTTTT
CASSYSEKLFF
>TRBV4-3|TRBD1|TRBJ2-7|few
TGCGCCAGCAGCCAAATGACAGGGCTATCCTACGAGCAGTACTTC
CASSQMTGLSYEQYF
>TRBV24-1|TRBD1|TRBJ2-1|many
TGTGCCACCAGTGATTATCCGGGACAGGGGGTTTGGTACAATGAGCAGTTCTTC
CATSDYPGQGVWYNEQFF
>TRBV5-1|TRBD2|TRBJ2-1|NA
TGCGCCAGCAGCTTGGGACTAGCGGGGGAACGTGAGCAGTTCTTC
CASSLGLAGEREQFF
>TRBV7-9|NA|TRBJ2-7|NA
TGTGCCAGCAGGCAACAGGGACACTCCTACGAGCAGTACTTC
CASRQQGHSYEQYF
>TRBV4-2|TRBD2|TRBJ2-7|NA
TGTGCCAGCAGCCAAACTAGCGGGGGGTACGAGCAGTACTTC
CASSQTSGGYEQYF